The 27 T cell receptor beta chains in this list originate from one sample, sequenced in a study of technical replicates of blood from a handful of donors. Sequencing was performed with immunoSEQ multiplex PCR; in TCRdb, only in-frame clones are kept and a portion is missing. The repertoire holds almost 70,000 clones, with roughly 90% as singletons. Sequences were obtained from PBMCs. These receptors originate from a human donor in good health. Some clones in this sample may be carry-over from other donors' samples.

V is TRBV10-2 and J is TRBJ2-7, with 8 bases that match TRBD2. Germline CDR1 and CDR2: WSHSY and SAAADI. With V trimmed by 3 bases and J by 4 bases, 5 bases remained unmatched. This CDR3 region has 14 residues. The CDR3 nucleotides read TGCGCCAGCAGTGACGGACTAGCTAGGTACGAGCAGTACTTC. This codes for CASSDGLARYEQYF.

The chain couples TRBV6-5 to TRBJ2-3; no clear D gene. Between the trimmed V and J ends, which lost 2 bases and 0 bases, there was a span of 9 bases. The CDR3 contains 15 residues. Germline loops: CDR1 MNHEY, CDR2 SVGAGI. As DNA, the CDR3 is TGTGCCAGCAGTTACAGAAGAGCTAGCACAGATACGCAGTATTTT. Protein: CASSYRRASTDTQYF.

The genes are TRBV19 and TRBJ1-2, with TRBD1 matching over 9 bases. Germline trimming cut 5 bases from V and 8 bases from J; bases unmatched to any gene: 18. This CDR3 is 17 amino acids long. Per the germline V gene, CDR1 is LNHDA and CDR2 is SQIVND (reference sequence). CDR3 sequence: CASSPRTGAGTLGGYTF. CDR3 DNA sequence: TGTGCCAGTAGTCCGCGGACAGGGGCCGGCACTCTGGGGGGCTACACCTTC.

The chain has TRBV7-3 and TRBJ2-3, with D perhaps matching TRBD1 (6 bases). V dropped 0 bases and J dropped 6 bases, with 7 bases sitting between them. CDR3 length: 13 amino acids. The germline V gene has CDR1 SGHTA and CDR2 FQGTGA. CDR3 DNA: TGTGCCAGCAGCTTAACGAGGGGGGATACGCAGTATTTT. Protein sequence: CASSLTRGDTQYF.

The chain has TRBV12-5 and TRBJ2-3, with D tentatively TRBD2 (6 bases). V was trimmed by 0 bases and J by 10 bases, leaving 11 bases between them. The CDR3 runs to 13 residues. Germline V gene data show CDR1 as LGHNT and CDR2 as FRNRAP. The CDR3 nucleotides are TGTGCTAGTGGTTTGGTAATCGGAGGGGCGCAGTATTTT. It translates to CASGLVIGGAQYF.

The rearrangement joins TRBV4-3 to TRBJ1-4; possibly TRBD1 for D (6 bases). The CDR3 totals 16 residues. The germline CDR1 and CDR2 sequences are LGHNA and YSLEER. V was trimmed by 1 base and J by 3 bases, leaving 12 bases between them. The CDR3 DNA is TGCGCCAGCAGCCAAGGTCTAGCAGGGGCTAATGAAAAACTGTTTTTT. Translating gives CASSQGLAGANEKLFF.

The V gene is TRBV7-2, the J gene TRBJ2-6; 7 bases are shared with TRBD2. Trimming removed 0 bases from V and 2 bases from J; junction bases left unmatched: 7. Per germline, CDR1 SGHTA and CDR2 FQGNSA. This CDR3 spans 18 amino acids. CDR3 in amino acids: CASSLAAPGGTGANVLTF. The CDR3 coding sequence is TGTGCCAGCAGCTTAGCGGCCCCGGGGGGAACTGGGGCCAACGTCCTGACTTTC.

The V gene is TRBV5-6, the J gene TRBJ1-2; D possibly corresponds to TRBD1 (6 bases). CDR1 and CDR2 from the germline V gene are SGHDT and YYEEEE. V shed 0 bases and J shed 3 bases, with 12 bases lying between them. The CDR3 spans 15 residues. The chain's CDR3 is CASSLGAGVDYGYTF. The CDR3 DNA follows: TGTGCCAGCAGCTTGGGGGCAGGGGTGGACTATGGCTACACCTTC.

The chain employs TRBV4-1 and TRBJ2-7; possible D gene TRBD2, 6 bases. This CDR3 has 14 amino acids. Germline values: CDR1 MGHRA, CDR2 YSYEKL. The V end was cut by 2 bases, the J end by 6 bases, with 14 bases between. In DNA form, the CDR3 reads TGCGCCAGCAGCCAATCCCCGACCGGGGGCGAGCAGTACTTC. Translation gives CASSQSPTGGEQYF.

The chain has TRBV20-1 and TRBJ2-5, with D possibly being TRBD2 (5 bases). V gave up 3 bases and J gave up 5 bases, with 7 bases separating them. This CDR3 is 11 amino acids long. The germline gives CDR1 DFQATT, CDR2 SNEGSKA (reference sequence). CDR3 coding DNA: TGCAGTGCTAGGGGAGATGAGACCCAGTACTTC. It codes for CSARGDETQYF.

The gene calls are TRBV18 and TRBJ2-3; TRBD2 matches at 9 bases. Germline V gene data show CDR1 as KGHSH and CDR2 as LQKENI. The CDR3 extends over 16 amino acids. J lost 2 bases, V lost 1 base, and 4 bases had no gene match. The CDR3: CASSPLSGGFTDTQYF. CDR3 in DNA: TGTGCCAGCTCACCACTCAGCGGGGGGTTCACAGATACGCAGTATTTT.

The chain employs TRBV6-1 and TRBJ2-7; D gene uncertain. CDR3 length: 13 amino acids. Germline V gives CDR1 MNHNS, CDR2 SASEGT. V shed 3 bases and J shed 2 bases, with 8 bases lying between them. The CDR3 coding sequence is TGTGCCAGCAGTGAGGCATCGACCTACGAGCAGTACTTC. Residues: CASSEASTYEQYF.

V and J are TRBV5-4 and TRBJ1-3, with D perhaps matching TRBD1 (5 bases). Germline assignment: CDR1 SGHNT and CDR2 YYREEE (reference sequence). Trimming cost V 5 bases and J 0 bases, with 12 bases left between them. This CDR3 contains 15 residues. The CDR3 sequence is CASSYQGNSGNTIYF. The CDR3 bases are TGTGCCAGCAGTTATCAGGGAAACTCTGGAAACACCATATATTTT.

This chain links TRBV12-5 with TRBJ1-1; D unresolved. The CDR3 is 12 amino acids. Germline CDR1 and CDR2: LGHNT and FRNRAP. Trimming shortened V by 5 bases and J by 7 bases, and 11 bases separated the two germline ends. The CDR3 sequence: CASGITEVEAFF. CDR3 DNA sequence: TGTGCTAGTGGTATAACGGAGGTTGAAGCTTTCTTT.

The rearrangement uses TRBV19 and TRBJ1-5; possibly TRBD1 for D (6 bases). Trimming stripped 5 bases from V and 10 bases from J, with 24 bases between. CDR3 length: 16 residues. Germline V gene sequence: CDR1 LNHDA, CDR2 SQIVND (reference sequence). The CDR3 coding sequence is TGTGCCAGTAGTTCGACAATACGTGGGGACACCTCTCCCCAGCATTTT. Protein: CASSSTIRGDTSPQHF.

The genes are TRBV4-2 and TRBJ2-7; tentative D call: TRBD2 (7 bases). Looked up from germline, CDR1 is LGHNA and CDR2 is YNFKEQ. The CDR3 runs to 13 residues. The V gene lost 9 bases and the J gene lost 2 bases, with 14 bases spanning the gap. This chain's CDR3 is CARDPGGPYEQYF. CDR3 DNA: TGTGCCAGGGATCCGGGGGGCCCCTACGAGCAGTACTTC.

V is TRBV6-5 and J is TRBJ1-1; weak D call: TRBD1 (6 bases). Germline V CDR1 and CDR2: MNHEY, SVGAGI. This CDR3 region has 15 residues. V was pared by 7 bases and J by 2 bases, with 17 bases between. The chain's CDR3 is CASILSSGANTEAFF. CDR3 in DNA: TGTGCCAGCATTCTCTCCTCAGGGGCTAACACTGAAGCTTTCTTT.

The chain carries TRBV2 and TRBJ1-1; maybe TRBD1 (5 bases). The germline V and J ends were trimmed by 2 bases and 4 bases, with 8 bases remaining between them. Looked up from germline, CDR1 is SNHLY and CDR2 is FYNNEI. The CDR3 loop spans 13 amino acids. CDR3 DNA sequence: TGTGCCAGCAGTGAAAGGGGAGGCACTGAAGCTTTCTTT. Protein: CASSERGGTEAFF.

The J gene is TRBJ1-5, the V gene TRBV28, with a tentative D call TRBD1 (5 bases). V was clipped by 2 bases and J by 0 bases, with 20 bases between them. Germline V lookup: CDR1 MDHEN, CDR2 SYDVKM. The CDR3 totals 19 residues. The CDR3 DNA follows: TGTGCCAGCAGTTTAGAGGTCAGGGTAAGGGGCTATAGCAATCAGCCCCAGCATTTT. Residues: CASSLEVRVRGYSNQPQHF.

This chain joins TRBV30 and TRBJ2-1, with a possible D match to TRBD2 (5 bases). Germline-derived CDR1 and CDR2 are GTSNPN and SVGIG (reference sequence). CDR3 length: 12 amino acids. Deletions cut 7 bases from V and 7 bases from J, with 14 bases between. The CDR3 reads CASKSGGNEQFF. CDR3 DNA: TGTGCCTCTAAATCCGGAGGTAATGAGCAGTTCTTC.

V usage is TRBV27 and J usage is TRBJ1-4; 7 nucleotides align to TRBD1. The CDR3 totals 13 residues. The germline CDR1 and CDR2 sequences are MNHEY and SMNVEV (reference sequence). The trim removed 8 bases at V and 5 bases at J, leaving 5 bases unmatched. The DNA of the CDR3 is TGTGCCAGCGGACAGGTTATGAATGAAAAACTGTTTTTT. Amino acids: CASGQVMNEKLFF. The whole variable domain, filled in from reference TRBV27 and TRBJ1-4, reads EAQVTQNPRYLITVTGKKLTVTCSQNMNHEYMSWYRQDPGLGLRQIYYSMNVEVTDKGDVPEGYKVSRKEKRNFPLILESPSPNQTSLYFCASGQVMNEKLFFGSGTQLSVL.

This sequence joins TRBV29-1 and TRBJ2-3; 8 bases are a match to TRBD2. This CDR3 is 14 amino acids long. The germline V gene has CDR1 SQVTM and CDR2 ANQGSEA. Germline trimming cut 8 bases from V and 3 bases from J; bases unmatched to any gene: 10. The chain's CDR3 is CSLRGATATDTQYF. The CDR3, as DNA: TGCAGCTTGCGGGGGGCGACTGCGACAGATACGCAGTATTTT.

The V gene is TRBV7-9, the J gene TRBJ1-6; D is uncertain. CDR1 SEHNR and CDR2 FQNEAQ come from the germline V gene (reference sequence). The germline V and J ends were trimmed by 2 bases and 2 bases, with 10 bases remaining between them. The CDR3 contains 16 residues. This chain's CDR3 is CASSLQAGTYNSPLHF. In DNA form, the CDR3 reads TGTGCCAGCAGCTTACAGGCGGGGACCTATAATTCACCCCTCCACTTT.

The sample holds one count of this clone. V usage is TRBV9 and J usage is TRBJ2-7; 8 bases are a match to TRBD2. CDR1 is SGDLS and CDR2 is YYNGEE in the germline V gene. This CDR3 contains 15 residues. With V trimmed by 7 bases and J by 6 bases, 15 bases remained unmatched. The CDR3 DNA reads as TGTGCCAGCGCTCCGAGGGCCAGCGGGAGTTTCGAGCAGTACTTC. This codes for CASAPRASGSFEQYF. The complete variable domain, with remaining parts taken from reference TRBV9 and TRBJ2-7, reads DSGVTQTPKHLITATGQRVTLRCSPRSGDLSVYWYQQSLDQGLQFLIQYYNGEERAKGNILERFSAQQFPDLHSELNLSSLELGDSALYFCASAPRASGSFEQYFGPGTRLTVT.

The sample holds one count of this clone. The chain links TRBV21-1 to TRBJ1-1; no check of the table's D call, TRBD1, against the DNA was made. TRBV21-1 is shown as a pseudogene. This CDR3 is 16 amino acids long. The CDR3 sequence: CASVQTQGAVNTEAFF. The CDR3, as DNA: TGTGCCAGCGTACAAACACAGGGAGCGGTGAACACTGAAGCTTTCTTT.

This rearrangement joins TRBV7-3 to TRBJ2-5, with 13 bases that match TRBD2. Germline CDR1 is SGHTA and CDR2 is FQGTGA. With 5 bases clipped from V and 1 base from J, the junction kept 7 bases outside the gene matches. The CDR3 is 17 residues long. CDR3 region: CASSMGLAGKAQETQYF. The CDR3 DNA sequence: TGTGCCAGCAGCATGGGACTAGCGGGAAAGGCCCAAGAGACCCAGTACTTC.

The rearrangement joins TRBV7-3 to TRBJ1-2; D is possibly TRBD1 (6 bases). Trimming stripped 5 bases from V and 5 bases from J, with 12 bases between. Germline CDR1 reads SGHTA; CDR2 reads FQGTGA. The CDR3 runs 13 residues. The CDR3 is CASSQQGGYGYTF. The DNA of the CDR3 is TGTGCCAGCAGCCAACAGGGCGGATATGGCTACACCTTC.